A selection of T cell receptor beta chains follows, all from one sample in a study of tumor-infiltrating lymphocytes in glioblastoma multiforme. TCRdb re-derived calls from the multiplex PCR reads in MiXCR, one entry per CDR3 protein. This sample yields about 15,000 distinct CDR3 sequences, of which around 72% are seen a single time; roughly 37% belongs to the top ten. Sequencing was done on a sample of brain tumor tissue. These TCRs come from a male donor with glioblastoma. The CDR3 runs from the conserved cysteine through the conserved F or W. Fields, in order: V gene, J gene, CDR3 protein.

>TRBV20-1|TRBJ1-1
CSARVGWGFGSEAFF
>TRBV10-2|TRBJ2-2
CASIGPSGAGELYF
>TRBV6-1|TRBJ1-5
CASRGGAGQPQHF
>TRBV29-1|TRBJ2-1
CSGAPGTGWWNEQFF
>TRBV11-1|TRBJ2-1
CASGQGDSAGNEQFF
>TRBV11-1|TRBJ2-2
CASSSWGAGELFF
>TRBV11-3|TRBJ2-1
CASISRGEGEQIF
>TRBV4-1|TRBJ1-6
CASPNLASGVSPLYF
>TRBV3-1|TRBJ2-1
CASSPRTGSYNEQFF
>TRBV11-3|TRBJ2-3
CASSFESRTDMQYF
>TRBV11-2|TRBJ1-4
CARSLGKTGEFEKLFF
>TRBV12-3/TRBV12-4|TRBJ1-6
CASSPFKRSRLHF
>TRBV10-2|TRBJ2-2
CASSGSSGALELVF
>TRBV11-2|TRBJ1-1
CASSLVRGVAFF
>TRBV7-9|TRBJ2-1
CASSAVDGQFF
>TRBV24-1|TRBJ2-7
CATSDLTRDAYRSYEQYF
>TRBV20-1|TRBJ2-3
CSARANGGATDTQYF
>TRBV28|TRBJ2-1
CASSFHLAGAPNEQFF
>TRBV29-1|TRBJ2-7
CIIAGTPYEQYF
>TRBV12-3/TRBV12-4|TRBJ2-3
CASGTGLAGGKRRDMEYF
>TRBV11-2|TRBJ1-1
CASSLVPGRVNTEAFF
>TRBV20-1|TRBJ2-1
CSSTRPGLAGINEQFF
>TRBV5-1|NA
CASSPRGNRPQYF
>TRBV11-2|TRBJ2-2
CASSISELFF
>TRBV11-2|TRBJ2-3
CASSLFWRTDTQYF
>TRBV6-2/TRBV6-3|TRBJ2-1
CASSLGQGVYNEQFF
>TRBV11-3|TRBJ2-3
CASNFESHTDMQYF
>TRBV7-8|TRBJ1-5
CASSLGGPGSIYSNQPQHF
>TRBV12-5|TRBJ2-3
CASGRQGDMQYF
>TRBV20-1|TRBJ2-5
CSARDLGLAEEAQYF